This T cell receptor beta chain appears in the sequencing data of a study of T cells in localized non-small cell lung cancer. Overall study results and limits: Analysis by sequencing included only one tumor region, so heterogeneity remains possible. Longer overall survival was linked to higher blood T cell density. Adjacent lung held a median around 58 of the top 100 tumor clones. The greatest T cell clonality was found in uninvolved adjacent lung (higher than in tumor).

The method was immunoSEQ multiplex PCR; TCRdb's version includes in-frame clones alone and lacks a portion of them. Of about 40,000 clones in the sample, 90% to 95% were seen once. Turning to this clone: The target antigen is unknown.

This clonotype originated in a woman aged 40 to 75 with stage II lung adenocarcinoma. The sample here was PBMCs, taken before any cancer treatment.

The CDR3 DNA reads as TGCGCCAGCAGCTTGGCCCCGGGAGGGCCGGAGACCCAGTACTTC. Translated: CASSLAPGGPETQYF. This rearrangement joins TRBV5-1 to TRBJ2-5; TRBD2 matches at 8 bases. Looked up from germline, CDR1 is SGHRS and CDR2 is YFSETQ. V was clipped by 0 bases and J by 5 bases; unmatched bases: 6. The CDR3 totals 15 residues.